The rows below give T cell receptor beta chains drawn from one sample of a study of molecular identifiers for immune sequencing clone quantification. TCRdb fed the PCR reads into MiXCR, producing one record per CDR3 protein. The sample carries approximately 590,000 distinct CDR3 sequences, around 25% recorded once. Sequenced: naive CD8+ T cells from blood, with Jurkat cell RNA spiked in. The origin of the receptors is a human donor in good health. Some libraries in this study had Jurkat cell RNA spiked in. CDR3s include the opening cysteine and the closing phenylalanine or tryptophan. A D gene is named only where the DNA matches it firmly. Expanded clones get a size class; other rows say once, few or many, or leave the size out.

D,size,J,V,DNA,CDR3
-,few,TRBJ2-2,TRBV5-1,TGCGCCAGCAGCTACACAGGGCCGTGGGAGCTGTTTTTT,CASSYTGPWELFF
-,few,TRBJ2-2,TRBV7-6,TGTGCCAGCAGCTTAACTGAGTGGGGCGGGGAGCTGTTTTTT,CASSLTEWGGELFF
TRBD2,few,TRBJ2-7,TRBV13,TGTGCCAGCAGCTTAAGCGGGGGGTCTTTCGAGCAGTACTTC,CASSLSGGSFEQYF
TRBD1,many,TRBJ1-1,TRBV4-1,TGCGCCAGCAGCCACCTAAAAGGACAGGGGTCGACTGAAGCTTTCTTT,CASSHLKGQGSTEAFF
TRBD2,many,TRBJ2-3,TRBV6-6,TGTGCCAGCAGTTACTCGGATAGCGGGGCAGATACGCAGTATTTT,CASSYSDSGADTQYF
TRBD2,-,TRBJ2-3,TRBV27,TGTGCCAGCAGTTTATCAGGCGGGAGTCCTACCACAGATACGCAGTATTTT,CASSLSGGSPTTDTQYF
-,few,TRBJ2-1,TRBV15,TGTGCCACCAGCAAAGGTACCTACAATGAGCAGTTCTTC,CATSKGTYNEQFF
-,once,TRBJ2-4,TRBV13,TGTGCCAGCAGCTCCTTCACTAGTTCCATTAACATTCAGTACTTC,CASSSFTSSINIQYF
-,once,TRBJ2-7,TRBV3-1,TGTGCCAGCAGCCAAGCAGGACCCTACGGGCAGTACTTC,CASSQAGPYGQYF
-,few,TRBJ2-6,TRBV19,TGTGCCAGTAATGGCTGGGGGGGCAGCTCTGGGGCCAACGTCCTGACTTTC,CASNGWGGSSGANVLTF
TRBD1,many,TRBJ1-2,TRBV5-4,TGTGCCAGCAGCCGCGGACAGGGACTTAGAAACTATGGCTACACCTTC,CASSRGQGLRNYGYTF
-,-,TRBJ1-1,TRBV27,TGTGCCAGCAGTTTATTGGGGGGGCCGGAAGAAGCTTTCTTT,CASSLLGGPEEAFF
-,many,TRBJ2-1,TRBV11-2,TGTGCCAGCAGCTTAGTATTCGGCCCAGCGGGTGCCTGGAATGAGCAGTTCTTC,CASSLVFGPAGAWNEQFF
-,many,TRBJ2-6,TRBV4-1,TGCGCCAGCAGCCAAGATCACCCGGCGAGAGACGTCCTGACTTTC,CASSQDHPARDVLTF
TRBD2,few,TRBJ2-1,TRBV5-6,TGTGCCAGCAGCTTTTCCGGGCGCGGGGGGCTAGGTCTCTACAATGAGCAGTTCTTC,CASSFSGRGGLGLYNEQFF
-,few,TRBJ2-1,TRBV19,TGTGCCAGTAGTATGGCAGGGAACTCCTACAATGAGCAGTTCTTC,CASSMAGNSYNEQFF
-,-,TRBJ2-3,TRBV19,TGTGCCAGTAGTATAAGGAGCAGGGGCCGCACAGATACGCAGTATTTT,CASSIRSRGRTDTQYF
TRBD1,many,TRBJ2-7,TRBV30,TGTGCCTGGGCCCGGGACAGTAATTACGAGCAGTACTTC,CAWARDSNYEQYF
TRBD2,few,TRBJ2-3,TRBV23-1,TGCGCCAGCGGAGAACCGGGACTAGCGTCCCAGCAGGGCACAGATACGCAGTATTTT,CASGEPGLASQQGTDTQYF
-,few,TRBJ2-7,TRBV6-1,TGTGCCAGCAGTGAACGGGTAGGGTATCGGAACGAGCAGTACTTC,CASSERVGYRNEQYF
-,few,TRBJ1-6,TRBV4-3,TGCGCCAGCAGCCAAGACCAGAGCTCCTATAATTCACCCCTCCACTTT,CASSQDQSSYNSPLHF
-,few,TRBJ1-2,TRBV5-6,TGTGCCAGCAGCTTTGGGGCAGCTCCTAACTATGGCTACACCTTC,CASSFGAAPNYGYTF
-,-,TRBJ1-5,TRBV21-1,TGTGCCAGCAGCAAATGGACAGGGGCGACTAGAGGTCAGCCCCAGCATTTT,CASSKWTGATRGQPQHF
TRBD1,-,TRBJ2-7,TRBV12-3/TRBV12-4,TGTGCCAGCAGTTTAGCGGACAGGGGATTGCACGAGCAGTACTTC,CASSLADRGLHEQYF
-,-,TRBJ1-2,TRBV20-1,TGCAGTGCTAGAGCTCAGAACTGGTATGGCTACACCTTC,CSARAQNWYGYTF
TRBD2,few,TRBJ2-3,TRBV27,TGTGCCAGCAGTTTGGTCCTAGCGGGAGGAGATACGCAGTATTTT,CASSLVLAGGDTQYF
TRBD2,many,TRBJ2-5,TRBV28,TGTGCCAGCAGTCTCCCAGCTAGCGGGGGGGAGACCCAGTACTTC,CASSLPASGGETQYF
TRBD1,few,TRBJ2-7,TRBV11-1,TGTGCCAGCAGCTCGGTAACGACAGGGTGGACCTACGAGCAGTACTTC,CASSSVTTGWTYEQYF
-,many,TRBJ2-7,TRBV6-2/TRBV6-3,TGTGCCAGCAGAGGCGGGCCTAGATCAACGTACGAGCAGTACTTC,CASRGGPRSTYEQYF
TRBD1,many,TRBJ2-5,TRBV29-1,TGCAGCGTTGACGCAGGGGGCCCCCAGTACTTC,CSVDAGGPQYF
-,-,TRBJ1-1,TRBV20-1,TGCAGTGCTAGACCGGACAGCTTGAACACTGAAGCTTTCTTT,CSARPDSLNTEAFF
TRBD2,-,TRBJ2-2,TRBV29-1,TGCAGCGTTCTAGCGGGAAACACCGGGGAGCTGTTTTTT,CSVLAGNTGELFF